This record looks at one TCR beta chain sequence and its context. Its antigen remains unknown. Germline V CDR1 and CDR2: MGHRA, YSYEKL. Trimming cost V 1 base and J 5 bases, with 8 bases left between them. The CDR3 is 13 amino acids. This sample is drawn from a study of T cell responses to AZD1222 COVID-19 vaccine. General study results and limits: Females made up more of the donors, who were largely white British, and clonal diversity may have come out too low. Regions 160-218 and 743-854 held dominance among vaccine-associated CD4 TCRs, which spanned spike. Targets within unmutated variant regions were reportedly found for nearly half of spike-specific TCRs. Of the AZD1222 recipients, only 5 or 6 were seropositive at baseline.

Libraries were prepared by immunoSEQ multiplex PCR; TCRdb keeps only in-frame clonotypes and omits some of them. The table includes about 60,000 clones, approximately 85% detected once. The receptor was derived from an adult in good health. The source was peripheral blood, collected on day 0 of MenACWY control vaccination. The chain recombines TRBV4-1 with TRBJ1-2; D remains unclear. The CDR3 DNA is TGCGCCAGCAGCCAAGCGACCGGGTATGGCTACACCTTC. This codes for CASSQATGYGYTF.